The 6 T cell receptor beta chains below all came from one sample that was sequenced in a study of blood T cell repertoires in COVID-19. The protocol was immunoSEQ multiplex PCR, while the TCRdb copy is restricted to in-frame clones and leaves out a portion. The repertoire holds 150,000 or so clones, with around 79% as singletons. Sequencing used peripheral blood. These TCRs come from a man older than 75 with acute or convalescent COVID-19.

This chain connects TRBV5-5 to TRBJ1-1; 7 bases match TRBD1. The V segment lost 4 bases and the J segment 1 base; nucleotides outside the gene matches: 13. Germline CDR1 reads SGHKS; CDR2 reads YYEKEE (reference sequence). The CDR3 spans 17 residues. The DNA of the CDR3 is TGTGCCAGCAGCCTGAAGGGGGCAGGGACCCGGAACACTGAAGCTTTCTTT. It translates to CASSLKGAGTRNTEAFF.

The gene calls are TRBV18 and TRBJ1-3; TRBD1 agrees at 11 bases. Germline values: CDR1 KGHSH, CDR2 LQKENI. The CDR3 is made up of 19 amino acids. V lost 3 bases and J lost 0; bases outside the gene matches: 10. CDR3 DNA: TGTGCCAGCTCACCGAGGACAGGGGGCGCCGGCAGCTCTGGAAACACCATATATTTT. It translates to CASSPRTGGAGSSGNTIYF.

The V and J genes are TRBV29-1 and TRBJ2-1; D is unclear. CDR3 size: 12 residues. V was pared by 8 bases and J by 3 bases, with 11 bases between. Germline V gene data show CDR1 as SQVTM and CDR2 as ANQGSEA. The CDR3 here is CSHGTDYNEQFF. In DNA form, the CDR3 reads TGCAGCCACGGAACAGACTACAATGAGCAGTTCTTC.

The chain couples TRBV11-1 to TRBJ2-3; D uncertain. The V end lost 2 bases, the J end lost 5 bases, and 8 bases lay between the germline ends. Germline assignment: CDR1 SGHAT and CDR2 FQDESV (reference sequence). This CDR3 region has 13 residues. The CDR3: CASSLSRLDTQYF. As DNA, the CDR3 is TGTGCCAGCAGCTTATCCCGACTAGATACGCAGTATTTT.

This chain links TRBV18 with TRBJ1-1, with 10 bases lining up with TRBD1. The CDR3 loop spans 16 amino acids. CDR1 KGHSH and CDR2 LQKENI come from the germline V gene. The trim removed 1 base at V and 3 bases at J, leaving 5 bases unmatched. Here the CDR3 DNA reads TGTGCCAGCTCACCACGGACAGGGGGTGGTTACACTGAAGCTTTCTTT. Translating it yields CASSPRTGGGYTEAFF.

The chain recombines TRBV18 with TRBJ2-5; D perhaps matches TRBD2 (5 bases). The CDR3 consists of 16 residues. Germline V gene data show CDR1 as KGHSH and CDR2 as LQKENI. The V end lost 0 bases, the J end lost 2 bases, and 13 bases lay between the germline ends. In nucleotides, the CDR3 is TGTGCCAGCTCACCACCGTCCACGCGGGTACAAGAGACCCAGTACTTC. Translating it yields CASSPPSTRVQETQYF.